This T cell receptor (beta chain) was captured by sequencing in a study of blood T cell repertoires in COVID-19. Generated by immunoSEQ multiplex PCR, the TCRdb table keeps only in-frame clones and is missing some. The data contain 55,000 to 70,000 clones, roughly 85% of them singletons. This CDR3 contains 15 residues. CDR1 is DFQATT, CDR2 SNEGSKA, per germline (reference sequence). V lost 3 bases to trimming and J lost 0 bases; unmatched junction nucleotides: 5. The rearrangement links TRBV20-1 to TRBJ2-1, with 7 bases fitting TRBD2. This clonotype was sampled from a woman aged 55-70 years with COVID-19, enrolled during active disease. The sample was peripheral blood. CDR3 nucleotides: TGCAGTGCTAGTGGGCTAGCGGCCTCCTACAATGAGCAGTTCTTC. Protein: CSASGLAASYNEQFF.